Presented here are 8 T cell receptor beta chains from one specimen sequenced in a study of blood T cell repertoires in COVID-19. Here immunoSEQ multiplex PCR was the method, and the copy in TCRdb shows in-frame clones only, minus some. The top ten hold roughly 5.5% of the sample, which has about 240,000 clones, over 80% seen once. Sample: peripheral blood. These receptor sequences come from a human donor in a cohort sampled during active COVID-19.

This rearrangement joins TRBV7-9 to TRBJ1-6; 8 nucleotides align to TRBD1. V shed 5 bases, J shed 10 bases, and the junction held 7 bases outside the gene matches. CDR3 length: 14 amino acids. The germline V gene has CDR1 SEHNR and CDR2 FQNEAQ (reference sequence). The chain's CDR3 is CASSPQGEGSPLHF. CDR3 DNA: TGTGCCAGCAGCCCACAGGGGGAAGGATCACCCCTCCACTTT.

The chain uses TRBV24-1 and TRBJ2-1; 7 bases line up with TRBD1. CDR1 and CDR2 from the germline V gene are KGHDR and SFDVKD. Losses at the gene ends were 4 bases for V and 9 bases for J; bases not matched to a gene: 2. CDR3 length: 12 residues. CDR3 sequence (DNA): TGTGCCACCAGTGAAAACAGGGGTGAGCAGTTCTTC. Its protein is CATSENRGEQFF.

The chain uses TRBV7-9 and TRBJ2-7; 9 positions match TRBD2. The CDR3 consists of 12 residues. Germline V gene sequence: CDR1 SEHNR, CDR2 FQNEAQ (reference sequence). V lost 1 base and J lost 11; bases outside the gene matches: 3. CDR3 loop: CASSLVGGREYF. CDR3 nucleotide sequence: TGTGCCAGCAGCTTAGTTGGCGGGAGGGAGTACTTC. Based on the CDR3 plus reference TRBV7-9 and TRBJ2-7, the full variable domain is DTGVSQNPRHKITKRGQNVTFRCDPISEHNRLYWYRQTLGQGPEFLTYFQNEAQLEKSRLLSDRFSAERPKGSFSTLEIQRTEQGDSAMYLCASSLVGGREYFGPGTRLTVT.

The rearrangement uses TRBV4-1 and TRBJ2-5; D not resolved. The CDR3 is 14 residues long. Germline V gene sequence: CDR1 MGHRA, CDR2 YSYEKL. Trimming shortened V by 0 bases and J by 0 bases, and 5 bases separated the two germline ends. The CDR3 DNA reads TGCGCCAGCAGCCAAGAGGAGTACCAAGAGACCCAGTACTTC. This codes for CASSQEEYQETQYF.

This chain joins TRBV20-1 and TRBJ2-1, with D hard to call. The germline V gene has CDR1 DFQATT and CDR2 SNEGSKA (reference sequence). The V gene lost 6 bases and the J gene lost 9 bases, with 12 bases spanning the gap. The CDR3 totals 11 residues. As DNA, the CDR3 is TGCAGTGCCCCCTCCTTTCGTGAGCAGTTCTTC. It yields the protein CSAPSFREQFF.

This chain joins TRBV4-1 and TRBJ1-2; tentatively, D is TRBD1 (5 bases). The CDR3 loop spans 15 amino acids. Germline CDR1 MGHRA, CDR2 YSYEKL. Trimming pared 4 bases from V and 2 bases from J, leaving 14 bases between. CDR3 bases: TGCGCCAGCAGCCTCCTCGGGGACTCGAACTATGGCTACACCTTC. Protein product: CASSLLGDSNYGYTF.

The chain uses TRBV2 and TRBJ2-5; tentatively, D is TRBD1 (5 bases). Trimming stripped 3 bases from V and 5 bases from J, with 13 bases between. Germline CDR1 SNHLY, CDR2 FYNNEI. This CDR3 region has 14 residues. The CDR3 loop is CASSEGFRVETQYF. CDR3 nucleotide sequence: TGTGCCAGCAGTGAGGGCTTCAGGGTGGAGACCCAGTACTTC. The whole variable domain, remainder taken from reference TRBV2 and TRBJ2-5, is EPEVTQTPSHQVTQMGQEVILRCVPISNHLYFYWYRQILGQKVEFLVSFYNNEISEKSEIFDDQFSVERPDGSNFTLKIRSTKLEDSAMYFCASSEGFRVETQYFGPGTRLLVL.

This chain joins TRBV18 and TRBJ2-7; TRBD2 agrees at 10 bases. The germline CDR1 and CDR2 sequences are KGHSH and LQKENI. The CDR3 contains 14 residues. V was clipped by 3 bases and J by 3 bases; unmatched bases: 2. The CDR3, as DNA: TGTGCCAGCTCACCGGCTAGCGGGAGCTACGAGCAGTACTTC. Its protein is CASSPASGSYEQYF.